This T cell receptor beta chain was sequenced during a study of OX40 agonist ivuxolimab in advanced cancers. At the level of the study: Six ivuxolimab dose levels, 0.01 to 10 mg/kg, were given intravenously every 2 weeks.

This clone was seen a single time. Assay used: immunoSEQ multiplex PCR; TCRdb lists only in-frame clones, some missing. The table has tens of thousands of clones, approximately 94% seen once. The receptor was derived from an adult with an advanced solid tumor such as melanoma, head and neck, liver or kidney cancer. Sequencing used CD4+ or CD8+ T cells sorted from blood, obtained in a trial of the OX40 agonist ivuxolimab.

CDR3 in amino acids: CASSSGLARLYEQYF. DNA for the CDR3: TGTGCCAGCAGCTCCGGACTAGCCCGACTCTACGAGCAGTACTTC. The rearrangement uses TRBV5-6 and TRBJ2-7; 8 positions agree with TRBD2. The CDR3 runs to 15 residues. V shed 3 bases and J 3 bases; nucleotides not matched to a gene: 8. Germline CDR1 reads SGHDT; CDR2 reads YYEEEE.